These T cell receptor beta chains were read from a single sample in a study of vaccination effects on CD4 cells after COVID-19. TCRdb's copy holds only in-frame clones and misses some; the assay was immunoSEQ multiplex PCR. The sample has around 28,000 clones; approximately 72% are singletons. Their antigens remain unidentified. Sequenced material: CD4+ T cells from PBMCs cultured with SARS-CoV-2 spike peptides, taken before COVID-19 vaccination. These receptors all stem from a human donor who received a COVID-19 vaccine. Each CDR3 is given with its conserved first and last residue. A D gene is named only where the DNA matches it firmly. Some rows mark clone size as missing; the rest say once, few, many or name a class of expanded clone.

TRBV5-4	TRBJ1-2	few	TRBD1	CASSLVVTGGQYGYTF	TGTGCCAGCAGCTTGGTCGTGACAGGGGGCCAATATGGCTACACCTTC
TRBV11-3	TRBJ2-3	.	.	CASSLTATSTDTQYF	TGTGCCAGCAGCTTAACTGCCACTAGCACAGATACGCAGTATTTT
TRBV4-1	TRBJ2-7	.	.	CASSQEALPGRRVVYEQYF	TGCGCCAGCAGCCAAGAGGCACTGCCCGGCCGCCGCGTGGTATACGAGCAGTACTTC
TRBV7-9	TRBJ2-5	.	.	CASSPNLLDGQETQYF	TGTGCCAGCAGTCCTAATCTCCTGGACGGGCAAGAGACCCAGTACTTC
TRBV28	TRBJ1-1	.	.	CASYFNTEAFF	TGTGCCAGCTATTTTAACACTGAAGCTTTCTTT
TRBV5-1	TRBJ1-2	few	TRBD1	CASSLDTGGGYGYTF	TGCGCCAGCAGCTTGGACACAGGGGGCGGCTATGGCTACACCTTC
TRBV7-9	TRBJ1-2	.	.	CASSLGSIDYGYTF	TGTGCCAGCAGCTTAGGCTCGATTGACTATGGCTACACCTTC
TRBV2	TRBJ2-7	.	.	CASSEVARYEQYF	TGTGCCAGCAGTGAGGTGGCTCGCTACGAGCAGTACTTC
TRBV19	TRBJ1-2	.	TRBD1	CASSTPPGQHQFYGYTF	TGTGCCAGTAGTACCCCACCGGGACAGCACCAATTCTATGGCTACACCTTC
TRBV6-1	TRBJ2-3	.	.	CASSGPKRASSTDTQYF	TGTGCCAGCAGTGGTCCCAAGAGAGCGTCTAGCACAGATACGCAGTATTTT
TRBV7-7	TRBJ2-5	.	.	CASSSSWGDQETQYF	TGTGCTAGCAGCTCCTCATGGGGGGACCAAGAGACCCAGTACTTC
TRBV19	TRBJ1-5	.	.	CASSIGGPEPNQPQHF	TGTGCCAGTAGTATAGGGGGGCCGGAGCCCAATCAGCCCCAGCATTTT
TRBV20-1	TRBJ2-5	.	.	CSASKGEGQETQYF	TGCAGTGCTAGTAAGGGAGAGGGCCAAGAGACCCAGTACTTC
TRBV7-2	TRBJ1-5	.	.	CASSLDAQPQHF	TGTGCCAGCAGCTTAGATGCTCAGCCCCAGCATTTT
TRBV2	TRBJ2-1	.	.	CASSEAGRWQFF	TGTGCCAGCAGTGAAGCAGGTCGCTGGCAGTTCTTC
TRBV28	TRBJ1-2	.	.	CATHQDSYGYTF	TGTGCCACCCACCAGGACAGCTATGGCTACACCTTC
TRBV3-1/TRBV3-2	TRBJ1-1	.	TRBD1	CASSQDPGQGWNTEAFF	TGTGCCAGCAGCCAAGACCCTGGACAGGGGTGGAACACTGAAGCTTTCTTT